Below, 5 T cell receptor beta chains from the same sample are listed, as sequenced in a study of shared clonotypes between healthy human individuals. Clones were read by immunoSEQ multiplex PCR, and TCRdb kept only the in-frame ones, dropping some. The table lists 530,000 or so clones, 75% to 80% of them singletons. Source material: PBMCs. The receptor source for this set is a middle-aged woman in good health. Some clones in this sample may be carry-over from other donors' samples.

The rearrangement uses TRBV7-6 and TRBJ2-2, with TRBD2 as a possible D gene (6 bases). This CDR3 comprises 16 residues. Germline assignment: CDR1 SGHVS and CDR2 FNYEAQ. The V end lost 5 bases, the J end lost 6 bases, and 19 bases lay between the germline ends. CDR3: CASSQGGYYVPGELFF. The CDR3 DNA sequence: TGTGCCAGCAGCCAGGGAGGTTATTATGTACCCGGGGAGCTGTTTTTT.

The chain joins TRBV5-1 to TRBJ2-7; TRBD2 matches at 11 bases. V lost 2 bases, J lost 0 bases, and 1 base stayed unmatched. This CDR3 spans 15 amino acids. Germline loops: CDR1 SGHRS, CDR2 YFSETQ. CDR3 protein: CASSFLAGGSYEQYF. The CDR3 DNA sequence: TGCGCCAGCAGCTTTCTAGCGGGAGGCTCCTACGAGCAGTACTTC.

The chain couples TRBV9 to TRBJ1-3; no reliable D call. Germline CDR1 reads SGDLS; CDR2 reads YYNGEE. The CDR3 spans 16 residues. Trimming removed 0 bases at V and 3 bases at J, with 13 bases between. CDR3 in amino acids: CASSVDTGGGGNTIYF. The CDR3 nucleotides are TGTGCCAGCAGCGTAGATACGGGCGGTGGTGGAAACACCATATATTTT.

The chain recombines TRBV28 with TRBJ2-7; TRBD1 aligns across 9 bases. The germline V gene encodes CDR1 MDHEN and CDR2 SYDVKM. This CDR3 has 13 residues. After removal of 7 bases from V and 2 bases from J, the junction contained 3 bases not matched to a gene. CDR3 sequence (DNA): TGTGCCAGCACCGGGACAGGGACCTACGAGCAGTACTTC. This gives the protein CASTGTGTYEQYF.

This clone came up a few times. The rearrangement joins TRBV5-3 to TRBJ1-2, with D possibly matching TRBD1 (5 bases). TRBV5-3 qualifies as an ORF whose function is uncertain. The CDR3 spans 16 residues. Trimming took 0 bases from V and 7 from J, leaving 19 bases between them. CDR3 coding DNA: TGTGCCAGAAGCTTGGCCAGGGTCGTGTCGGGCTTTGGCTACACCTTC. It yields the protein CARSLARVVSGFGYTF.